The 28 T cell receptor beta chains given below trace back to one sample, sequenced in a study of T cell responses to AZD1222 COVID-19 vaccine (TCRdb year 2021). Libraries came from the immunoSEQ multiplex PCR assay. TCRdb provides this immuneACCESS table in a form limited to in-frame rearrangements. Some clones are lacking; in checked studies, under half of them reflect an unresolved V gene, and why the rest are absent is not known. Across this sample there are 150,000 to 200,000 clones, with about 90% seen only once. The top ten clones comprise 1% to 1.5% of the sample. The sample's time point label, decoded: about 28 days (+/-7) after the second vaccine dose. The material sequenced was peripheral blood, taken 28 days after the second AZD1222 dose. Receptors were obtained from an adult who received the AZD1222 COVID-19 vaccine.

The chain has TRBV23-1 and TRBJ1-5, with TRBD1 as a possible D gene (6 bases). TRBV23-1 is sorted into the ORF group, with uncertain function. V gave up 0 bases and J gave up 0 bases, with 21 bases separating them. The CDR3 length is 20 residues. The CDR3 spells CASSQSPGAGVRGSNQPQHF. The CDR3 DNA follows: TGCGCCAGCAGTCAATCCCCGGGGGCAGGGGTTAGAGGTAGCAATCAGCCCCAGCATTTT.

This sequence joins TRBV30 and TRBJ1-1; 7 bases map to TRBD1. Per the germline V gene, CDR1 is GTSNPN and CDR2 is SVGIG (reference sequence). Trimming at V came to 7 bases and at J to 4 bases, leaving 6 bases not matched to a gene. This CDR3 is 12 amino acids long. CDR3 in DNA: TGTGCCTCGACAGGGATCGGCACTGAAGCTTTCTTT. Translating it yields CASTGIGTEAFF.

V and J are TRBV5-6 and TRBJ2-3; 7 bases match TRBD1. With 5 bases clipped from V and 2 bases from J, the junction kept 5 bases outside the gene matches. Per the germline V gene, CDR1 is SGHDT and CDR2 is YYEEEE. This CDR3 has 14 residues. CDR3 region: CASRRDSYTDTQYF. CDR3 nucleotide sequence: TGTGCCAGCAGGAGGGACAGTTACACAGATACGCAGTATTTT.

The V and J genes are TRBV9 and TRBJ2-6; possibly TRBD1 for D (5 bases). This CDR3 is 16 amino acids long. The V end was cut by 3 bases, the J end by 4 bases, with 14 bases between. From germline, CDR1 is SGDLS and CDR2 YYNGEE. The chain's CDR3 is CASSAVQGSGANVLTF. CDR3 in DNA: TGTGCCAGCAGCGCTGTGCAGGGCTCCGGGGCCAACGTCCTGACTTTC. The whole variable domain, remainder taken from reference TRBV9 and TRBJ2-6, is DSGVTQTPKHLITATGQRVTLRCSPRSGDLSVYWYQQSLDQGLQFLIQYYNGEERAKGNILERFSAQQFPDLHSELNLSSLELGDSALYFCASSAVQGSGANVLTFGAGSRLTVL.

This clone was detected once. The V gene is TRBV7-8, the J gene TRBJ1-5; D is possibly TRBD1 (5 bases). The CDR3 loop spans 17 amino acids. V was pared by 2 bases and J by 1 base, with 15 bases between. Germline CDR1 SGHVS, CDR2 FQNEAQ. CDR3 sequence: CASSLRGTGTSNQPQHF. The CDR3 DNA reads as TGTGCCAGCAGCTTAAGGGGAACGGGAACGAGCAATCAGCCCCAGCATTTT. The full variable domain, rest sourced from reference TRBV7-8 and TRBJ1-5, is GAGVSQSPRYKVAKRGQDVALRCDPISGHVSLFWYQQALGQGPEFLTYFQNEAQLDKSGLPSDRFFAERPEGSVSTLKIQRTQQEDSAVYLCASSLRGTGTSNQPQHFGDGTRLSIL.

The gene calls are TRBV10-3 and TRBJ2-6; D is undetermined. Per the germline V gene, CDR1 is ENHRY and CDR2 is SYGVKD. Trimming removed 6 bases from V and 0 bases from J, with 15 bases in between. This CDR3 has 17 amino acids. The CDR3 region is CAISRQNLGSGANVLTF. In nucleotides, the CDR3 is TGTGCCATCAGCCGACAAAATCTTGGCTCTGGGGCCAACGTCCTGACTTTC.

The genes are TRBV6-5 and TRBJ2-7; TRBD1 matches 10 bases. With 6 bases clipped from V and 1 base from J, the junction kept 6 bases outside the gene matches. Germline V CDR1 and CDR2: MNHEY, SVGAGI. The CDR3 covers 15 residues. CDR3 DNA: TGTGCCAGCAGACGGACAGGGGGTTTATCCTACGAGCAGTACTTC. Residues: CASRRTGGLSYEQYF.

This chain links TRBV7-9 with TRBJ2-3; D is unclear. The ends were cut back, 4 bases at V and 2 bases at J, with 10 bases in the middle. From germline, CDR1 is SEHNR and CDR2 FQNEAQ (reference sequence). The CDR3 spans 14 residues. The CDR3: CASSSLSPTDTQYF. CDR3 sequence (DNA): TGTGCCAGCAGCTCGCTGTCCCCCACAGATACGCAGTATTTT.

V and J are TRBV5-8 and TRBJ1-4; D is possibly TRBD1 (5 bases). V lost 2 bases and J 5 bases, leaving 13 bases between the germline ends. The CDR3 runs 15 residues. Germline lookup yields CDR1 SGHTS and CDR2 YDEGEE. In DNA form, the CDR3 reads TGTGCCAGCAGCTTTAGAGGGACGGGCAATGAAAAACTGTTTTTT. Translated: CASSFRGTGNEKLFF.

The V and J genes are TRBV19 and TRBJ1-5; 7 nucleotides match TRBD1. In germline, CDR1 is LNHDA, CDR2 SQIVND (reference sequence). This CDR3 contains 15 residues. The ends lost 6 bases at V and 1 base at J; junction bases unmatched: 6. CDR3 in amino acids: CASSPTGSSNQPQHF. The CDR3 nucleotides are TGTGCCAGTAGCCCGACAGGGTCAAGCAATCAGCCCCAGCATTTT.

This sequence joins TRBV5-1 and TRBJ1-1; weak D call: TRBD1 (5 bases). V was trimmed by 0 bases and J by 2 bases, leaving 11 bases between them. The germline gives CDR1 SGHRS, CDR2 YFSETQ. The CDR3 has 15 residues. The CDR3 spells CASSLGNRDNTEAFF. The CDR3 region has the DNA TGCGCCAGCAGCTTGGGGAACCGGGACAACACTGAAGCTTTCTTT.

This sequence joins TRBV9 and TRBJ1-1, with a possible D match to TRBD1 (6 bases). Germline values: CDR1 SGDLS, CDR2 YYNGEE. With 4 bases removed from V and 2 bases from J, the gap between germline ends came to 12 bases. The CDR3 sequence is 14 residues long. The CDR3 loop reads CASSPGTSNTEAFF. Written as DNA, the CDR3 is TGTGCCAGCAGCCCCGGGACATCAAACACTGAAGCTTTCTTT.

The rearrangement joins TRBV7-9 to TRBJ1-2; D remains unclear. Trimming removed 1 base from V and 4 bases from J, with 4 bases in between. Per the germline V gene, CDR1 is SEHNR and CDR2 is FQNEAQ (reference sequence). CDR3 size: 12 residues. The CDR3 nucleotides are TGTGCCAGCAGCTTAGTTCCCTATGGCTACACCTTC. It encodes CASSLVPYGYTF.

CDR3 nucleotides: TGCGCCAGCAGCCAACTCTTACAGGGGGATTCTGGGGCCAACGTCCTGACTTTC. Its protein is CASSQLLQGDSGANVLTF. This chain uses TRBV4-3 with TRBJ2-6, with 8 bases that match TRBD1. Germline trimming cut 2 bases from V and 1 base from J; bases unmatched to any gene: 7. CDR1 and CDR2 from the germline V gene are LGHNA and YSLEER. This CDR3 is 18 amino acids long.

The chain couples TRBV30 to TRBJ1-5; 7 nucleotides agree with TRBD1. V lost 4 bases, J lost 1 base, and 4 bases stayed unmatched. Per germline, CDR1 GTSNPN and CDR2 SVGIG (reference sequence). The CDR3 is 14 residues long. CDR3 coding DNA: TGTGCCTGGATTGAACAGGGGAGCAATCAGCCCCAGCATTTT. It specifies CAWIEQGSNQPQHF.

The rearrangement joins TRBV7-3 to TRBJ2-1, with no clear D. Trimming stripped 4 bases from V and 4 bases from J, with 8 bases between. CDR1 and CDR2 (germline): SGHTA, FQGTGA. This CDR3 has 13 amino acids. CDR3 residues: CASSSLRYNEQFF. The CDR3 DNA follows: TGTGCCAGCAGCTCTCTCCGATACAATGAGCAGTTCTTC.

CDR3 region: CAIRGTGTGEKLFF. The CDR3 DNA is TGTGCCATCAGGGGGACAGGGACTGGTGAAAAACTGTTTTTT. The chain joins TRBV10-3 to TRBJ1-4; 9 bases align to TRBD1. Per germline, CDR1 ENHRY and CDR2 SYGVKD. V lost 6 bases to trimming and J lost 7 bases; unmatched junction nucleotides: 6. This CDR3 contains 14 residues.

The chain carries TRBV5-1 and TRBJ1-1; maybe TRBD1 (5 bases). V was clipped by 1 base and J by 0 bases, with 10 bases between them. The CDR3 loop spans 15 amino acids. Looked up from germline, CDR1 is SGHRS and CDR2 is YFSETQ. CDR3 region: CASSLSGTVNTEAFF. DNA for the CDR3: TGCGCCAGCAGCTTGTCCGGGACGGTGAACACTGAAGCTTTCTTT.

This clone has only one observation. J is TRBJ2-7 and V is TRBV7-8; D is perhaps TRBD1 (6 bases). V was clipped by 1 base and J by 5 bases, with 18 bases between them. CDR1 is SGHVS, CDR2 FQNEAQ, per germline. This CDR3 region has 16 residues. The CDR3 DNA sequence: TGTGCCAGCAGCTTAGTCCGGGCAAGGGGGAATCACGAGCAGTACTTC. As protein: CASSLVRARGNHEQYF.

V usage is TRBV27 and J usage is TRBJ2-7; D is uncertain. The CDR3 has 12 residues. V was trimmed by 1 base and J by 7 bases, leaving 8 bases between them. Germline V gene sequence: CDR1 MNHEY, CDR2 SMNVEV (reference sequence). CDR3 nucleotide sequence: TGTGCCAGCAGTTTATTTATGGGAGAGCAGTACTTC. Translating gives CASSLFMGEQYF.

The chain couples TRBV4-2 to TRBJ1-5; 7 nucleotides line up with TRBD1. Unmatched junction bases numbered 3, after V lost 0 bases and J lost 1 base. The CDR3 contains 16 residues. The germline V gene encodes CDR1 LGHNA and CDR2 YNFKEQ. CDR3: CASSQDGTASNQPQHF. The CDR3 DNA follows: TGTGCCAGCAGCCAAGATGGGACAGCCAGCAATCAGCCCCAGCATTTT.

The rearrangement links TRBV10-3 to TRBJ1-1; the D gene is possibly TRBD1 (6 bases). Trimming pared 6 bases from V and 1 base from J, leaving 12 bases between. The CDR3 extends over 14 amino acids. Germline values: CDR1 ENHRY, CDR2 SYGVKD. CDR3 nucleotide sequence: TGTGCCATCAGCCCGGACAGCAGGAACACTGAAGCTTTCTTT. Encoded protein: CAISPDSRNTEAFF.

This chain uses TRBV29-1 with TRBJ1-3; TRBD1 matches 8 bases. Germline lookup yields CDR1 SQVTM and CDR2 ANQGSEA. The trim removed 5 bases at V and 4 bases at J, leaving 13 bases unmatched. The CDR3 extends over 16 amino acids. CDR3 bases: TGCAGCGTTTCGGGACAGGACCCCTCTCACGGAAACACCATATATTTT. Translating gives CSVSGQDPSHGNTIYF.

The chain employs TRBV2 and TRBJ2-5; TRBD2 matches at 15 bases. The CDR3 has 18 residues. Germline CDR1 is SNHLY and CDR2 is FYNNEI. V was clipped by 6 bases and J by 0 bases; unmatched bases: 8. This chain's CDR3 is CASRPPGTSGRYQETQYF. For the CDR3, the DNA is TGTGCCAGCAGACCCCCCGGGACTAGCGGGAGGTACCAAGAGACCCAGTACTTC.

The CDR3 protein is CASSSPLGTGGPQETQYF. DNA for the CDR3: TGCGCCAGCAGCTCCCCCCTCGGGACAGGGGGCCCCCAAGAGACCCAGTACTTC. This chain joins TRBV5-1 and TRBJ2-5; TRBD1 matches 12 bases. The junction had 10 bases not matched to a gene; V was cut back by 3 bases and J by 1 base. Germline V gene lookup returns CDR1 SGHRS and CDR2 YFSETQ. The CDR3 is made up of 18 amino acids.

The chain recombines TRBV6-6 with TRBJ1-5; D is ambiguous. There are 13 residues in the CDR3. V was cut by 9 bases and J by 0 bases, with 9 bases left in between. Looked up from germline, CDR1 is MNHNY and CDR2 is SVGAGI (reference sequence). The DNA of the CDR3 is TGTGCCAGTGGACCATCTAGCAATCAGCCCCAGCATTTT. Translating it yields CASGPSSNQPQHF.

V and J are TRBV5-6 and TRBJ2-7, with TRBD1 identical over 9 bases. Looked up from germline, CDR1 is SGHDT and CDR2 is YYEEEE. The ends lost 5 bases at V and 4 bases at J; junction bases unmatched: 10. The CDR3 has 15 amino acids. The CDR3, as DNA: TGTGCCAGCAGTTCCGGGACAGGGCTTTTGTACGAGCAGTACTTC. It specifies CASSSGTGLLYEQYF.

The chain uses TRBV19 and TRBJ1-2; 7 bases line up with TRBD1. This CDR3 comprises 15 residues. Germline V gene lookup returns CDR1 LNHDA and CDR2 SQIVND (reference sequence). J was trimmed by 4 bases and V by 6 bases; bases with no gene match: 11. This chain's CDR3 is CASSPFSGGSYGYTF. As DNA, the CDR3 is TGTGCCAGTAGCCCCTTCTCAGGGGGTAGCTATGGCTACACCTTC.